Each of the 2 T cell receptor beta chains below was sequenced from the same sample in a study of T cell responses to AZD1222 COVID-19 vaccine (dated by TCRdb to the early 2020s). The time point label on this specimen signifies: baseline before first vaccination. Library method: the immunoSEQ multiplex PCR assay. Here the immuneACCESS table is served through TCRdb, limited to in-frame sequences with V and J called. Missing clones are a known gap in these copies; in checked studies unresolved V genes cover under half, and the rest lacks a known reason. In this sample the table shows 93,000 or so clones, around 90% of which occur a single time. 4% to 6% of the sample comes from the top ten. The sample was peripheral blood, taken on day 0 of AZD1222 vaccination. These receptors were collected from an adult in good health.

V is TRBV13 and J is TRBJ2-1; D gene unclear. Germline V gene lookup returns CDR1 PRHDT and CDR2 FYEKMQ (reference sequence). The CDR3 is 14 residues long. V lost 5 bases and J lost 10, with 18 bases in between. This CDR3 is CASSVGLWAEEQFF. Written as DNA, the CDR3 is TGTGCCAGCAGCGTGGGTCTTTGGGCGGAGGAGCAGTTCTTC.

V and J are TRBV7-6 and TRBJ2-2; D unclear. Per germline, CDR1 SGHVS and CDR2 FNYEAQ. The CDR3 has 15 amino acids. V was shortened by 5 bases and J by 2 bases, with 12 bases between the two germline ends. CDR3 in DNA: TGTGCCAGCAGCCCCCGTGGACCCAACACCGGGGAGCTGTTTTTT. Translated: CASSPRGPNTGELFF.